This entry lists 32 T cell receptor beta chains sequenced from one sample in a study of blood T cells in healthy people across ages. Combining a sample-barcoded 5' primer with a J-beta primer mix, a second PCR ran for roughly 7 to 12 cycles. In TCRdb, the 5' RACE reads were re-called with MiXCR into one record per CDR3 protein. The table includes some 800,000 distinct CDR3 sequences, approximately 25% detected once. The same sample was also used in a study of T cells of mothers and their children.

The specimen sequenced was blood. These receptors originate from a boy younger than 18 in good health.

The rearrangement joins TRBV29-1 to TRBJ1-1; TRBD1 matches 10 bases. V shed 6 bases, J shed 1 base, and the junction held 5 bases outside the gene matches. CDR3 length equals 14 residues. The germline V gene has CDR1 SQVTM and CDR2 ANQGSEA. The CDR3 here is CSVGDRGWNTEAFF. The CDR3 nucleotides are TGCAGCGTAGGGGACAGGGGATGGAACACTGAAGCTTTCTTT.

This clonotype was counted a few times. The rearrangement uses TRBV9 and TRBJ1-2, with D unresolved. The CDR3 loop spans 13 amino acids. Germline loops: CDR1 SGDLS, CDR2 YYNGEE. The V end lost 5 bases, the J end lost 7 bases, and 15 bases lay between the germline ends. CDR3 residues: CASSYHPEGGYTF. CDR3 DNA sequence: TGTGCCAGCAGTTACCACCCGGAGGGTGGCTACACCTTC.

This clonotype was counted a few times. CDR3 in DNA: TGCAGCCCAGCCGGCGGGGGTGGCAATGAGCAGTTCTTC. Encoded protein: CSPAGGGGNEQFF. J is TRBJ2-5 and V is TRBV20-1; 7 bases line up with TRBD2. The J call could be wrong; TRBJ2-1 is a better fit for the DNA end. The CDR3 runs to 13 residues. Germline CDR1 reads DFQATT; CDR2 reads SNEGSKA (reference sequence).

This clonotype was seen a few times. The chain employs TRBV5-1 and TRBJ2-4; 8 bases map to TRBD1. This CDR3 comprises 18 residues. CDR1 and CDR2 (germline): SGHRS, YFSETQ. V shed 4 bases, J shed 0 bases, and the junction held 12 bases outside the gene matches. The CDR3 nucleotides are TGCGCCAGCAGCGGGCCGGACAGGGAGATGGGAGCCAAAAACATTCAGTACTTC. It specifies CASSGPDREMGAKNIQYF.

V usage is TRBV9 and J usage is TRBJ2-3, with a possible D match to TRBD2 (5 bases). Trimming took 0 bases from V and 0 from J, leaving 17 bases between them. The CDR3 runs to 18 residues. Per the germline V gene, CDR1 is SGDLS and CDR2 is YYNGEE. The CDR3 is CASSVAYVSGESTDTQYF. CDR3 nucleotide sequence: TGTGCCAGCAGCGTAGCGTACGTCAGCGGAGAAAGCACAGATACGCAGTATTTT.

To note about this clonotype: At one end, the junction sequence differs from germline, possibly due to a read error. This rearrangement joins TRBV20-1 to TRBJ2-7; D could derive from TRBD1 or TRBD2 (5 bases each). Germline CDR1 and CDR2: DFQATT and SNEGSKA (reference sequence). This CDR3 has 13 amino acids. CDR3 loop: CSAPRPGLYERYF. The CDR3, as DNA: TGCAGTGCTCCTAGGCCGGGGCTTTACGAGCGGTACTTC.

The sample holds a few counts of this clonotype. The V call is TRBV20-1, the J call TRBJ2-5; 12 nucleotides match TRBD2. With the DNA end fitting TRBJ2-7 better, the J assignment may be wrong. The CDR3 spans 17 residues. Germline-derived CDR1 and CDR2 are DFQATT and SNEGSKA (reference sequence). This CDR3 is CSARDRTSGIFGDEQYF. The CDR3 bases are TGCAGTGCTAGAGATCGGACTAGCGGGATCTTTGGCGACGAGCAGTACTTC.

This sequence joins TRBV7-2 and TRBJ2-5; the match to TRBD1 covers 8 bases. CDR3 size: 15 residues. V was pared by 3 bases and J by 4 bases, with 7 bases of the junction left unmatched. The germline V gene has CDR1 SGHTA and CDR2 FQGNSA. The CDR3 region has the DNA TGTGCCAGCAGCTTCGTCTCAGGGGGCGGAGAGACCCAGTACTTC. Protein sequence: CASSFVSGGGETQYF.

This chain links TRBV12-3 or TRBV12-4 with TRBJ2-7; 7 positions match TRBD2. The V gene end was trimmed by 3 bases and the J gene end by 7 bases; junction bases not matched to a gene: 3. The CDR3 spans 12 residues. The CDR3 DNA is TGTGCCAGCAGTTTCGCGGGGGAAGAGCAGTACTTC. This codes for CASSFAGEEQYF.

The J gene is TRBJ2-7, the V gene TRBV20-1; D ambiguous. The germline V and J ends were trimmed by 6 bases and 7 bases, with 10 bases remaining between them. The germline V gene has CDR1 DFQATT and CDR2 SNEGSKA (reference sequence). This CDR3 contains 10 residues. The CDR3 region is CSARHGEQYF. The CDR3 DNA reads as TGCAGTGCCAGACATGGAGAGCAGTACTTC.

The chain carries TRBV7-9 and TRBJ2-3; D remains ambiguous. Germline CDR1 is SEHNR and CDR2 is FQNEAQ (reference sequence). The length of the CDR3 is 13 residues. Trimming left V 6 bases short and J 2 bases short, with 9 bases between. CDR3 DNA sequence: TGTGCCAGCAGGCACAAGGACACAGATACGCAGTATTTT. This gives the protein CASRHKDTDTQYF.

The genes are TRBV11-2 and TRBJ2-7, with no clear D. This CDR3 has 15 residues. Trimming took off 7 bases at V and 3 bases at J, with 19 bases between the two ends. Per germline, CDR1 SGHAT and CDR2 FQNNGV. In DNA form, the CDR3 reads TGTGCCAGCACCTCTCCTCGGAGATCGCACTACGAGCAGTACTTC. Amino acid sequence: CASTSPRRSHYEQYF.

The rearrangement uses TRBV27 and TRBJ2-3; no definite D call. Deletions cut 1 base from V and 2 bases from J, with 4 bases between. Looked up from germline, CDR1 is MNHEY and CDR2 is SMNVEV (reference sequence). The CDR3 runs to 13 residues. CDR3 nucleotide sequence: TGTGCCAGCAGTTTATTCAACACAGATACGCAGTATTTT. Protein sequence: CASSLFNTDTQYF.

The count of this clonotype is one. This CDR3 is CASSLSAGGLYNEQFF. Here the CDR3 DNA reads TGTGCCAGCAGTTTATCAGCGGGAGGGCTTTACAATGAGCAGTTCTTC. The chain combines TRBV27 with TRBJ2-1, with TRBD2 matching over 10 bases. The CDR3 loop spans 16 amino acids. Germline values: CDR1 MNHEY, CDR2 SMNVEV (reference sequence). V lost 0 bases, J lost 4 bases, and 3 bases stayed unmatched.

The chain joins TRBV4-2 to TRBJ2-1; 7 bases are shared with TRBD2. The V and J ends lost 2 bases and 16 bases, in that order; junction bases with no gene match: 17. CDR3 size: 15 residues. The germline V gene has CDR1 LGHNA and CDR2 YNFKEQ. CDR3 DNA: TGTGCCAGCAGCCAATCGCCTTCGGGCGGGAGCCCCTTCTTCTTC. Translating it yields CASSQSPSGGSPFFF.

The rearrangement links TRBV20-1 to TRBJ2-7, with 7 nucleotides matching TRBD1. The DNA end is more similar to TRBJ2-1, so the J call may be wrong. The CDR3 runs 11 residues. Germline V CDR1 and CDR2: DFQATT, SNEGSKA (reference sequence). Here the CDR3 reads CSPGGPDEQFF. The CDR3 coding sequence is TGCAGCCCAGGGGGTCCCGACGAGCAGTTCTTC.

Many counts were recorded for this clonotype. The chain links TRBV6-2 or TRBV6-3 to TRBJ1-5; D unclear. The CDR3 consists of 14 residues. V gave up 2 bases and J gave up 3 bases, with 8 bases separating them. CDR1 MNHEY and CDR2 SVGEGT come from the germline V gene. Here the CDR3 reads CASSYQADNQPQHF. As DNA, the CDR3 is TGTGCCAGCAGTTACCAAGCAGACAATCAGCCCCAGCATTTT.

In this sample, this clonotype turned up a few times. V and J are TRBV29-1 and TRBJ1-3; D gene unclear. From germline, CDR1 is SQVTM and CDR2 ANQGSEA. This CDR3 comprises 17 residues. The V gene lost 4 bases and the J gene lost 0 bases, with 19 bases spanning the gap. CDR3 in amino acids: CSVGGDGYLYSGNTIYF. The CDR3 DNA reads TGCAGCGTTGGGGGTGATGGTTATCTTTACTCTGGAAACACCATATATTTT.

The chain has TRBV15 and TRBJ2-7, with D possibly called TRBD1 or TRBD2 (5 bases each). Germline loops: CDR1 LNHNV, CDR2 YYDKDF (reference sequence). Trimming took 5 bases from V and 5 from J, leaving 16 bases between them. This CDR3 comprises 14 residues. CDR3 sequence reads: CATSSGPGKDEQYF. DNA of the CDR3: TGTGCCACCAGCTCGGGACCGGGAAAAGACGAGCAGTACTTC.

The rearrangement links TRBV12-3 or TRBV12-4 to TRBJ2-3, with a possible D match to TRBD1 (5 bases). CDR3 length equals 15 residues. The V end was cut by 5 bases, the J end by 0 bases, with 12 bases between. CDR3: CASSRTQTSTDTQYF. The CDR3 region has the DNA TGTGCCAGCAGTCGGACACAAACTAGCACAGATACGCAGTATTTT.

This clonotype was seen at least ten times. The chain joins TRBV20-1 to TRBJ2-7; 8 positions match TRBD1. The junction had 4 bases not matched to a gene; V was cut back by 0 bases and J by 0 bases. This CDR3 is 15 amino acids long. Germline V lookup: CDR1 DFQATT, CDR2 SNEGSKA (reference sequence). CDR3 region: CSARDRQGFSYEQYF. The CDR3 nucleotides read TGCAGTGCTAGAGATCGACAGGGGTTCTCCTACGAGCAGTACTTC.

In the case of this clonotype: The CDR3 does not close with the conserved phenylalanine or tryptophan, likely indicating a read error. This rearrangement joins TRBV5-1 to TRBJ2-4; D remains ambiguous. The CDR3 totals 15 residues. CDR1 is SGHRS, CDR2 YFSETQ, per germline. V was cut by 0 bases and J by 6 bases, with 13 bases left in between. CDR3 nucleotide sequence: TGCGCCAGCAGCTTGGATGGGGATCCCACAAACATTCAGTACCTC. Encoded protein: CASSLDGDPTNIQYL.

V usage is TRBV2 and J usage is TRBJ2-1, with D perhaps given as TRBD1 or TRBD2 (5 bases each). The germline V gene encodes CDR1 SNHLY and CDR2 FYNNEI. The ends were cut back, 7 bases at V and 15 bases at J, with 16 bases in the middle. The CDR3 is 11 amino acids. CDR3 nucleotides: TGTGCCAGCATCTTTACCTGGGGGACGTTCTTC. Translating gives CASIFTWGTFF.

At least ten counts were recorded for this clonotype. The chain combines TRBV18 with TRBJ2-1, with D maybe TRBD2 (6 bases). The CDR3 totals 14 residues. Germline V lookup: CDR1 KGHSH, CDR2 LQKENI. Trimming cost V 3 bases and J 5 bases, with 11 bases left between them. CDR3 nucleotides: TGTGCCAGCTCACCCGGGACTTCAAACAATGAGCAGTTCTTC. This sequence encodes CASSPGTSNNEQFF.

V usage is TRBV18 and J usage is TRBJ2-1; TRBD1 might be the D (6 bases). V lost 4 bases, J lost 5 bases, and 9 bases lay in between. Germline V gives CDR1 KGHSH, CDR2 LQKENI. This CDR3 region has 13 residues. CDR3 loop: CASSRTVDNEQFF. Written as DNA, the CDR3 is TGTGCCAGCTCACGGACAGTAGACAATGAGCAGTTCTTC.

The V gene is TRBV11-2, the J gene TRBJ2-2, with unresolved D. This CDR3 has 15 residues. Trimming pared 8 bases from V and 2 bases from J, leaving 15 bases between. Germline lookup yields CDR1 SGHAT and CDR2 FQNNGV. CDR3 in amino acids: CASVKGDINTGELFF. The CDR3 bases are TGTGCCAGCGTTAAGGGTGACATAAACACCGGGGAGCTGTTTTTT.

This chain uses TRBV29-1 with TRBJ1-2; no firm D call. V lost 4 bases to trimming and J lost 0 bases, with 3 bases between them. The CDR3 extends over 11 amino acids. The V gene's germline CDR1 is SQVTM and CDR2 ANQGSEA. CDR3 region: CSVGANYGYTF. CDR3 bases: TGCAGCGTTGGCGCTAACTATGGCTACACCTTC.

The rearrangement joins TRBV12-5 to TRBJ2-5; D is possibly TRBD2 (5 bases). The assigned J gene may be wrong: the sequence end matches TRBJ2-1 better. CDR1 is LGHNT and CDR2 is FRNRAP in the germline V gene. CDR3 length equals 16 residues. CDR3 residues: CASGLDLLRDDDEQFF. DNA for the CDR3: TGTGCTAGTGGTTTGGACCTGCTACGGGATGACGATGAGCAGTTCTTC.

V and J are TRBV10-3 and TRBJ2-1; 7 bases line up with TRBD2. This CDR3 spans 16 amino acids. The V segment lost 4 bases and the J segment 7 bases; nucleotides outside the gene matches: 13. Germline values: CDR1 ENHRY, CDR2 SYGVKD. CDR3 residues: CAISGLAGAGRNEQFF. CDR3 nucleotides: TGTGCCATCAGTGGACTAGCCGGGGCTGGGAGGAATGAGCAGTTCTTC.

Ten or more counts support this clonotype. V and J are TRBV9 and TRBJ2-1; no clear D. This CDR3 is built from 14 residues. Germline CDR1 SGDLS, CDR2 YYNGEE. Trimming stripped 0 bases from V and 8 bases from J, with 12 bases between. The CDR3 DNA follows: TGTGCCAGCAGCGTAGTCCCCTCCTGGGATGAGCAGTTCTTC. Translating gives CASSVVPSWDEQFF.

This chain joins TRBV18 and TRBJ2-5, with 8 bases aligning to TRBD1. The CDR3 runs 17 residues. The V segment lost 1 base and the J segment 2 bases; nucleotides outside the gene matches: 9. Germline values: CDR1 KGHSH, CDR2 LQKENI. The CDR3 spells CASSPLGTGGGQETQYF. The CDR3 DNA reads as TGTGCCAGCTCACCACTGGGCACAGGGGGTGGACAAGAGACCCAGTACTTC.

In its sample, this clonotype was seen a few times. The chain has TRBV12-3 or TRBV12-4 and TRBJ2-7; 11 bases are shared with TRBD2. This CDR3 spans 16 amino acids. Losses at the gene ends were 2 bases for V and 3 bases for J; bases not matched to a gene: 6. The CDR3 nucleotides are TGTGCCAGCAGTTTACCGGGGCTAGCGGGGGGCTACGAGCAGTACTTC. Its translation: CASSLPGLAGGYEQYF.